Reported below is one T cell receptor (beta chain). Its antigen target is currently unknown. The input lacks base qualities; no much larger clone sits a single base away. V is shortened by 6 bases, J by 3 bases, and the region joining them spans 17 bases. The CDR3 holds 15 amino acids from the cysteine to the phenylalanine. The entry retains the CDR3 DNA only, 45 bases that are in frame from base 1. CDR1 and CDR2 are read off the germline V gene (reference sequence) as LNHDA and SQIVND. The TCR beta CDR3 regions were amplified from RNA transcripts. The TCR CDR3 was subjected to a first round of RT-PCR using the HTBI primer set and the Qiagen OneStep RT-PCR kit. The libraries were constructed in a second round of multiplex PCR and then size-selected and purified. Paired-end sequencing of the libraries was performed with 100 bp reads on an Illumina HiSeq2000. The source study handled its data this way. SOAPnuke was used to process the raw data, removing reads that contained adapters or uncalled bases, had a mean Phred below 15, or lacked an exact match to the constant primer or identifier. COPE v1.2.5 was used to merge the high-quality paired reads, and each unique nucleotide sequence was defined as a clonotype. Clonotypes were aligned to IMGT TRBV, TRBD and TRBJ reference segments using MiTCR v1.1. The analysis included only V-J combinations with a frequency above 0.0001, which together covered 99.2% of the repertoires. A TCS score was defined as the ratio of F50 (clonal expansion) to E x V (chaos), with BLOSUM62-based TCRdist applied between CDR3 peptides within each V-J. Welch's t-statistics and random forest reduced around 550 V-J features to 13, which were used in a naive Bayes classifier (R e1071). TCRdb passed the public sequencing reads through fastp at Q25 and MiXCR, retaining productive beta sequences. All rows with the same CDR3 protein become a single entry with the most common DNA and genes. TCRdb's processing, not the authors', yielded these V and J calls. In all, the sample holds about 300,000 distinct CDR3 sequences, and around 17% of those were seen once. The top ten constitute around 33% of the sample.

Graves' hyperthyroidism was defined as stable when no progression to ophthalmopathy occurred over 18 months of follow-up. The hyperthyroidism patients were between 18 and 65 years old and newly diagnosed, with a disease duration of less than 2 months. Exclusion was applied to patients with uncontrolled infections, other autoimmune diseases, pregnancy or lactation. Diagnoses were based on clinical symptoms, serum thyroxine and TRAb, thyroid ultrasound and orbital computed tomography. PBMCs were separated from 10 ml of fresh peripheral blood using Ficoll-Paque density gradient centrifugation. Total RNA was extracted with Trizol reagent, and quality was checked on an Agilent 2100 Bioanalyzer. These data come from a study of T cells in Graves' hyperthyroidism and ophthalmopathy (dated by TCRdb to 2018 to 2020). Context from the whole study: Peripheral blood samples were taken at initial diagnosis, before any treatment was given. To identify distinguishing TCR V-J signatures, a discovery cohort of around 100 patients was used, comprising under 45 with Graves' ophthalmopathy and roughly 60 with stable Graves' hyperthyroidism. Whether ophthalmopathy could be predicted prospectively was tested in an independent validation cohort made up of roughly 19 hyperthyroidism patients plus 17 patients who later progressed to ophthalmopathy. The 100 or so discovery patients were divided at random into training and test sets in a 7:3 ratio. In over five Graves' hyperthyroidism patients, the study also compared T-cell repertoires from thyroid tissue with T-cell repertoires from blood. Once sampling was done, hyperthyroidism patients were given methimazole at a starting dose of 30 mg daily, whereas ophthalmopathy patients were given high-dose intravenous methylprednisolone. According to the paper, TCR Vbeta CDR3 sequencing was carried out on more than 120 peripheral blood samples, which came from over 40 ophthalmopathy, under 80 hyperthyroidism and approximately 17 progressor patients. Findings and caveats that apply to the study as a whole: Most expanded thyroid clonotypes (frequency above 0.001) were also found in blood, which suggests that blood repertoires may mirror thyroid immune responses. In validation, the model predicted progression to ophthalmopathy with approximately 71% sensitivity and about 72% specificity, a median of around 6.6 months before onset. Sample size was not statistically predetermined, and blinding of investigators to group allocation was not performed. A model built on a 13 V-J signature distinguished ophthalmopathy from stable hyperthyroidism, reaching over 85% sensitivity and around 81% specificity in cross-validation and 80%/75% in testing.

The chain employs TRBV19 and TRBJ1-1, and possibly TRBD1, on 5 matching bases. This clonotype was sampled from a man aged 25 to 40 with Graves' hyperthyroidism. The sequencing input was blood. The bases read TGTGCCAGTAGAACGGGCGTGGGGCGGGACACTGAAGCTTTCTTT. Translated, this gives CASRTGVGRDTEAFF.